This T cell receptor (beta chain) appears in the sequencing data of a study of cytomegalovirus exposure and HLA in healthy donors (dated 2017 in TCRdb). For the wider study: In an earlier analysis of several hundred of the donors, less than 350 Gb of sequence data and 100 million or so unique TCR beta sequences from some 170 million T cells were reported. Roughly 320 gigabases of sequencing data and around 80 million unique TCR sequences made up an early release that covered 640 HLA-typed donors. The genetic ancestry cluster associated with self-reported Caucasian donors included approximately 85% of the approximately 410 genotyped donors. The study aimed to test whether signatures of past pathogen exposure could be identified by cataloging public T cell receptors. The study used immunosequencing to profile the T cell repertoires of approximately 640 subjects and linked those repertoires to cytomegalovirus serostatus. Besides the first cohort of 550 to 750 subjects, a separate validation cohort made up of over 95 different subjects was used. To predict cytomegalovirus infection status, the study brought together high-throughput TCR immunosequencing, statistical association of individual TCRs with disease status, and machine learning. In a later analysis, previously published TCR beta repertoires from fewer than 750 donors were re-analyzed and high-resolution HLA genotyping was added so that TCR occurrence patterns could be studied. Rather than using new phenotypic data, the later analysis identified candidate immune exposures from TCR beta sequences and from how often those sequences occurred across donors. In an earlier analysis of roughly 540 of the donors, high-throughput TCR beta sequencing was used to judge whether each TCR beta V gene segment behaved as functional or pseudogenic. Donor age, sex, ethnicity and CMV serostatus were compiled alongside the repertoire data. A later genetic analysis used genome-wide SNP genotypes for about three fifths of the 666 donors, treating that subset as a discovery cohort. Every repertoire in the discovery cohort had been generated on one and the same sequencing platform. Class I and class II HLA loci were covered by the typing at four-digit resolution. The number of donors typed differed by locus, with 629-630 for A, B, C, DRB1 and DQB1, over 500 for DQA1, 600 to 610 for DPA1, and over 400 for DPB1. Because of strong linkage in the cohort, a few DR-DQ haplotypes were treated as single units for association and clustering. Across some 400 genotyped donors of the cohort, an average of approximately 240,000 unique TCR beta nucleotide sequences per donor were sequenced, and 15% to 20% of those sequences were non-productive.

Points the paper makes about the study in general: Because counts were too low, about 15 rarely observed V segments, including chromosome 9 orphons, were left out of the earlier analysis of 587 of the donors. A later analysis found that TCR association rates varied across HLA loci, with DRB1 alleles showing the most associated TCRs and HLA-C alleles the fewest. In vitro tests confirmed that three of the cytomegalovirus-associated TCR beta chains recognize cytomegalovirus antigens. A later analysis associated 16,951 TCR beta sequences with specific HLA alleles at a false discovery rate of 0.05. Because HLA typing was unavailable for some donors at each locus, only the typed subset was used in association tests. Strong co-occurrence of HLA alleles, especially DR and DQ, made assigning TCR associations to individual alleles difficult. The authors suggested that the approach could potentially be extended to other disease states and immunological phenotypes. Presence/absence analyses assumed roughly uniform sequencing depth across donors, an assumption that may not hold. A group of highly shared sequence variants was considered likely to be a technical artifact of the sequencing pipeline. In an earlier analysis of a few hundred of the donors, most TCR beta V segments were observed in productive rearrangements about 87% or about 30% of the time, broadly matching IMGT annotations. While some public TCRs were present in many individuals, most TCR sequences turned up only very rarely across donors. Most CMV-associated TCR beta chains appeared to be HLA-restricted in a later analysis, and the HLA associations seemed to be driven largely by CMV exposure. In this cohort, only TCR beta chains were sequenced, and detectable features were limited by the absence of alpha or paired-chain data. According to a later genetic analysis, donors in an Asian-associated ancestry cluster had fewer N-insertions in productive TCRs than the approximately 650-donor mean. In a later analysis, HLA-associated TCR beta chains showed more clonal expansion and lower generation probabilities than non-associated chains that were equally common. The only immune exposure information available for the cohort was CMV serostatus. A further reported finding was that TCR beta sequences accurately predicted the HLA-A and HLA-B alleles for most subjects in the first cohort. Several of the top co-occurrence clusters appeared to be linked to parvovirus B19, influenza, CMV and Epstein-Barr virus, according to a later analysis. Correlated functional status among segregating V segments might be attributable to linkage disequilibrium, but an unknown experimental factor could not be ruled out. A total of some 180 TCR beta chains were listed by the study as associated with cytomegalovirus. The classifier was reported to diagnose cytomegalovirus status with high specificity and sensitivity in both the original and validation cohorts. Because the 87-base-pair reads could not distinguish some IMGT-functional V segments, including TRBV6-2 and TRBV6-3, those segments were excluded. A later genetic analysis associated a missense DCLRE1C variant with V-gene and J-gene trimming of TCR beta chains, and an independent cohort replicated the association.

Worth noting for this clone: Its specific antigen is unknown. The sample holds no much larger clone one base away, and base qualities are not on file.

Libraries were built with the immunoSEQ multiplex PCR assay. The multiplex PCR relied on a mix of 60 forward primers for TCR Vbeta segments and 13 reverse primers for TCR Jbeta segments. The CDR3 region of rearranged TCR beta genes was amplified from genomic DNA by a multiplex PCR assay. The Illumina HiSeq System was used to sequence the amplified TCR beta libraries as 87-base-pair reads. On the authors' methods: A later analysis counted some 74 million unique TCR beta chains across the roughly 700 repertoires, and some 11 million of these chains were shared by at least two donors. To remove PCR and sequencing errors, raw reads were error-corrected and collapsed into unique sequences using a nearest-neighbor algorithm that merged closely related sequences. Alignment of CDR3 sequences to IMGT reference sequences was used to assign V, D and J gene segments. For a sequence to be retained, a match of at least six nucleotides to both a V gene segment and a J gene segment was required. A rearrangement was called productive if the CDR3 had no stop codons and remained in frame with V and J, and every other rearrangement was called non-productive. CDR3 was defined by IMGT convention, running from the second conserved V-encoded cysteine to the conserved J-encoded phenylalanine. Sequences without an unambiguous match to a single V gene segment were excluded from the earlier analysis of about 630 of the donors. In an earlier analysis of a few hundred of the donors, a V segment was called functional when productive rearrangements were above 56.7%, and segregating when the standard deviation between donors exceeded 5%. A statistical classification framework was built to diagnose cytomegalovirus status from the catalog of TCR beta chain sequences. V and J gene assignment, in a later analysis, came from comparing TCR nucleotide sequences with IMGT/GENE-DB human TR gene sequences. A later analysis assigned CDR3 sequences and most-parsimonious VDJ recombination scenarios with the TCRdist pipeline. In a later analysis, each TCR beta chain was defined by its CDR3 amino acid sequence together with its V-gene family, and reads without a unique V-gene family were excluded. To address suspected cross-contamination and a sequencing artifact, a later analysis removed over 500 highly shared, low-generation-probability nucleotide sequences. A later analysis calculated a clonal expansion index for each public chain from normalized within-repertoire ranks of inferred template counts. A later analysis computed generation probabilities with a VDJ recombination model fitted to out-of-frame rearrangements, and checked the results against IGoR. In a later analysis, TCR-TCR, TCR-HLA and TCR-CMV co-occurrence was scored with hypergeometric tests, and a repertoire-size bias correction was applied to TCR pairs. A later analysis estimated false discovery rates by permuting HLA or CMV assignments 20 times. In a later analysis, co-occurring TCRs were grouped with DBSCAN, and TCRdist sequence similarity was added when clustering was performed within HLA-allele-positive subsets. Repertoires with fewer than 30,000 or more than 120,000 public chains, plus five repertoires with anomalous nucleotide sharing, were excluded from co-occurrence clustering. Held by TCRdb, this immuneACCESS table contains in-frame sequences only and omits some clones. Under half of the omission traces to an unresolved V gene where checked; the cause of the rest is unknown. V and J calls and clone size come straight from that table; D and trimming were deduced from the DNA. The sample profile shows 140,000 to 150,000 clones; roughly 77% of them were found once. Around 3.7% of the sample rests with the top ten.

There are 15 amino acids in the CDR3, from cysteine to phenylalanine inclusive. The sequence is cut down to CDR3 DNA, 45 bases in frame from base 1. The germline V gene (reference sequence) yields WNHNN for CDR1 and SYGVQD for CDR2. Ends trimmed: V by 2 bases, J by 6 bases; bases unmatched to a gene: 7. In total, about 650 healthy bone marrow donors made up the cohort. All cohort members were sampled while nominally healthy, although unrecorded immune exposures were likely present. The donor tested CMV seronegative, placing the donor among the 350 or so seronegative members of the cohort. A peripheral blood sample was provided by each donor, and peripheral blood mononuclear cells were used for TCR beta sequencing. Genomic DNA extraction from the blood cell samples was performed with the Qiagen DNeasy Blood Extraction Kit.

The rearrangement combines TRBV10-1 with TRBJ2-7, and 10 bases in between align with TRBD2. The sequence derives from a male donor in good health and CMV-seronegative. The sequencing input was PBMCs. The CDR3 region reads CASSEEAGGPGEQYF. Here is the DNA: TGCGCCAGCAGTGAGGAAGCGGGAGGGCCGGGCGAGCAGTACTTC.